This T cell receptor beta chain was recorded in a study of cytomegalovirus exposure and HLA in healthy donors. The PCR employed 60 Vbeta primers together with 13 Jbeta primers. TCRdb keeps only in-frame clones here, not all; method: immunoSEQ multiplex PCR. The data show some 160,000 clones, 65% to 90% seen once. In regard to this clone: The germline gene is not matched at one end of the junction; a read error may be the cause.

The sample taken for sequencing was PBMCs. The origin of this receptor is a man over 45 in good health and CMV-seropositive.

For the CDR3, the DNA is TGTTCCAGCAGCTCGCTTCAGGGTGTAACAGATACGCAGTATTTT. Translated, it gives CSSSSLQGVTDTQYF. The chain joins TRBV7-9 to TRBJ2-3, with a possible D match to TRBD1 (5 bases). This CDR3 comprises 15 residues. Germline-derived CDR1 and CDR2 are SEHNR and FQNEAQ (reference sequence).